The 6 T cell receptor beta chains reported below all come from one sample, sequenced in a study of shared clonotypes between healthy human individuals. Profiled with immunoSEQ multiplex PCR; TCRdb holds only in-frame clones, not every one. The sample has about 2 million clones; around 95% are singletons. Sample: naive CD4+ T cells sorted from blood. As to subset: CD45RA+ positively selected. All receptors come from a man aged 18 to 30 in good health.

The chain carries TRBV12-5 and TRBJ2-3, with a weak D call TRBD2 (5 bases). CDR3 length: 14 amino acids. The V gene lost 3 bases and the J gene lost 4 bases, with 11 bases spanning the gap. CDR1 and CDR2 (germline): LGHNT, FRNRAP. The CDR3 sequence: CASGLGGASDTQYF. CDR3 nucleotide sequence: TGTGCTAGTGGTTTAGGAGGCGCTTCAGATACGCAGTATTTT.

V is TRBV27 and J is TRBJ2-7; TRBD1 agrees at 7 bases. Germline trimming cut 6 bases from V and 0 bases from J; bases unmatched to any gene: 8. This CDR3 is 15 amino acids long. Germline-derived CDR1 and CDR2 are MNHEY and SMNVEV (reference sequence). CDR3 region: CASRQGQTYSYEQYF. In nucleotides, the CDR3 is TGTGCCAGCAGGCAGGGACAGACCTACTCCTACGAGCAGTACTTC.

Comment on this clone: Other DNA sequences in this sample translate to the same CDR3. In DNA form, the CDR3 reads TGTGCCTGGAGTGTACAAGGGAAAGAGACCCAGTACTTC. The encoded protein is CAWSVQGKETQYF. This chain links TRBV30 with TRBJ2-5; D gene unclear. The CDR3 covers 13 residues. Germline lookup yields CDR1 GTSNPN and CDR2 SVGIG (reference sequence). Trimming left V 0 bases short and J 3 bases short, with 8 bases between. The full variable domain, with the rest looked up from reference TRBV30 and TRBJ2-5, is SQTIHQWPATLVQPVGSPLSLECTVEGTSNPNLYWYRQAAGRGLQLLFYSVGIGQISSEVPQNLSASRPQDRQFILSSKKLLLSDSGFYLCAWSVQGKETQYFGPGTRLLVL.

The rearrangement joins TRBV5-1 to TRBJ1-2, with 10 positions matching TRBD1. Germline loops: CDR1 SGHRS, CDR2 YFSETQ. This CDR3 has 15 residues. V was pared by 0 bases and J by 10 bases, with 9 bases of the junction left unmatched. CDR3 amino acids: CASSLGQGAVLVYTF. The DNA of the CDR3 is TGCGCCAGCAGCTTGGGACAGGGGGCAGTGTTAGTCTACACCTTC.

This clone has more than one count but fewer than ten. V is TRBV30 and J is TRBJ1-1, with D unresolved. The germline V gene encodes CDR1 GTSNPN and CDR2 SVGIG (reference sequence). Trimming stripped 2 bases from V and 6 bases from J, with 13 bases between. The CDR3 length is 13 residues. In DNA form, the CDR3 reads TGTGCCTGGAGTTCCGTTTTCTGGTCTGAAGCTTTCTTT. Its translation is CAWSSVFWSEAFF.

The genes are TRBV5-1 and TRBJ2-2, with 14 nucleotides matching TRBD2. V dropped 7 bases and J dropped 5; count of bases not matched to a gene: 7. This CDR3 is built from 16 residues. Germline assignment: CDR1 SGHRS and CDR2 YFSETQ. The CDR3 sequence is CASAGTSGRGTGELFF. The CDR3 DNA follows: TGCGCCAGCGCAGGGACTAGCGGGAGAGGGACCGGGGAGCTGTTTTTT. The full variable domain, its missing parts supplied by reference TRBV5-1 and TRBJ2-2, is KAGVTQTPRYLIKTRGQQVTLSCSPISGHRSVSWYQQTPGQGLQFLFEYFSETQRNKGNFPGRFSGRQFSNSRSEMNVSTLELGDSALYLCASAGTSGRGTGELFFGEGSRLTVL.